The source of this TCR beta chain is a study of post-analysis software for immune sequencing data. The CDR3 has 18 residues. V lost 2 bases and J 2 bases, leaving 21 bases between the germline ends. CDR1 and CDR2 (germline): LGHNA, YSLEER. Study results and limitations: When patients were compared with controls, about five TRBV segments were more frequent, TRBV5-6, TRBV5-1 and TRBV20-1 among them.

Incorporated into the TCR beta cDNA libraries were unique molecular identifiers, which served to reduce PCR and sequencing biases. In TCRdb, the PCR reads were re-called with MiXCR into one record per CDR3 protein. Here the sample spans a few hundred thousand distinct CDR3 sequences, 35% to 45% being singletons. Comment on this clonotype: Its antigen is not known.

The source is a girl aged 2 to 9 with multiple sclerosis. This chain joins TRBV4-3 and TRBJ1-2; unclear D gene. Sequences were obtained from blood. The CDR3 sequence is CASSQRWKGRERNYGYTF. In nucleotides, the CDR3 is TGCGCCAGCAGCCAAAGATGGAAGGGCCGAGAAAGAAACTATGGCTACACCTTC.